The entry below gives a single T cell receptor (beta chain) sequence along with its context. In the original analysis: Estimation of nucleated cell counts relied on the amplification of reference gene primers. Here immunoSEQ multiplex PCR was the method, and the copy in TCRdb shows in-frame clones only, minus some. That table furnishes V, J and clone size, whereas the DNA furnished D and trimming. The sample yields around 190,000 clones, roughly 88% seen once. Germline CDR1 LNHDA, CDR2 SQIVND (reference sequence). The V end was cut by 3 bases, the J end by 6 bases, with 9 bases between. This CDR3 comprises 13 residues. The sample belongs to a study of blood T cell repertoires in COVID-19. Study-wide background: Whether acute or convalescent, the COVID-19 samples came from the United States, Italy and Spain.

The receptor was isolated from a human donor in a cohort sampled during active COVID-19. The specimen sequenced was peripheral blood. V usage is TRBV19 and J usage is TRBJ1-5, with TRBD1 as a possible D gene (5 bases). CDR3 protein: CASSIGGGQPQHF. DNA for the CDR3: TGTGCCAGTAGTATTGGGGGAGGTCAGCCCCAGCATTTT.